A single sample is the source of the 20 T cell receptor beta chains below, sequenced in a study of T-cell reconstitution after alpha-beta-depleted transplantation in children. The authors prepared the TCRbeta library with unique molecular identifiers. In TCRdb, the PCR reads were re-called with MiXCR into one record per CDR3 protein. Counted here are around 250,000 distinct CDR3 sequences, around 9.6% occurring once; the ten biggest clones make up roughly a tenth. This specimen consisted of PBMCs from the stem cell graft donor, obtained from the stem cell graft. These receptor sequences come from a human donor who donated a stem cell graft to a child with SCID.

This chain links TRBV5-1 with TRBJ2-7; D uncertain. Trimming left V 0 bases short and J 7 bases short, with 8 bases between. The germline gives CDR1 SGHRS, CDR2 YFSETQ. The length of the CDR3 is 12 residues. The CDR3: CASSLDEREQYF. In DNA, the CDR3 is TGCGCCAGCAGCTTGGATGAAAGGGAGCAGTACTTC. Variable domain in full (rest from reference TRBV5-1 and TRBJ2-7): KAGVTQTPRYLIKTRGQQVTLSCSPISGHRSVSWYQQTPGQGLQFLFEYFSETQRNKGNFPGRFSGRQFSNSRSEMNVSTLELGDSALYLCASSLDEREQYFGPGTRLTVT.

This clonotype has ten or more counts. DNA of the CDR3: TGCGCCAGCAGCTCCAAGGACAGGGGGTCTACTGGGGCCAACGTCCTGACTTTC. This sequence encodes CASSSKDRGSTGANVLTF. The J gene is TRBJ2-6, the V gene TRBV5-1; 10 bases align to TRBD1. V shed 3 bases, J shed 2 bases, and the junction held 8 bases outside the gene matches. CDR1 SGHRS and CDR2 YFSETQ come from the germline V gene. The CDR3 length is 18 residues.

This clonotype appeared a few times. The chain is built from TRBV6-6 and TRBJ1-6; unclear D gene. Germline CDR1 reads MNHNY; CDR2 reads SVGAGI (reference sequence). V was trimmed by 2 bases and J by 5 bases, leaving 4 bases between them. CDR3 length equals 13 residues. The CDR3, as DNA: TGTGCCAGCAGTTACGGGGATAATTCACCCCTCCACTTT. Its protein is CASSYGDNSPLHF.

The table lists this clonotype with a few counts. The V gene is TRBV12-3 or TRBV12-4, the J gene TRBJ2-3, with 11 bases fitting TRBD2. The CDR3 consists of 15 residues. The J segment lost 2 bases and the V segment lost 6 bases, leaving 4 bases of the junction unmatched. CDR3 protein: CASRASGGYTDTQYF. CDR3 nucleotide sequence: TGTGCCAGCAGAGCTAGCGGGGGGTACACAGATACGCAGTATTTT.

In its sample, this clonotype was seen a few times. This chain connects TRBV25-1 to TRBJ2-3, with D perhaps matching TRBD1 (5 bases). Deletions cut 1 base from V and 2 bases from J, with 7 bases between. Germline CDR1 and CDR2: MGHDK and SYGVNS. This CDR3 region has 14 residues. CDR3 nucleotides: TGTGCCAGCAGTGAATGGGGCCCCACAGATACGCAGTATTTT. Encoded protein: CASSEWGPTDTQYF.

In this sample, this clonotype turned up many times. The V and J genes are TRBV5-1 and TRBJ2-3, with no clear D. The germline gives CDR1 SGHRS, CDR2 YFSETQ. The CDR3 is 15 residues long. Trimming left V 0 bases short and J 2 bases short, with 10 bases between. CDR3 in DNA: TGCGCCAGCAGCTTGGTTCACAGCTACACAGATACGCAGTATTTT. Translating it yields CASSLVHSYTDTQYF.

V usage is TRBV7-2 and J usage is TRBJ2-3; 11 bases line up with TRBD2. Germline-derived CDR1 and CDR2 are SGHTA and FQGNSA. J lost 6 bases, V lost 1 base, and 3 bases had no gene match. The CDR3 length is 15 residues. In DNA, the CDR3 is TGTGCCAGCAGCTTAGTGGGGACTAGCGGTGATACGCAGTATTTT. It yields the protein CASSLVGTSGDTQYF.

J is TRBJ2-5 and V is TRBV5-1; D is perhaps TRBD1 (6 bases). The CDR3 has 15 amino acids. CDR1 is SGHRS and CDR2 is YFSETQ in the germline V gene. The V end was cut by 0 bases, the J end by 1 base, with 10 bases between. The CDR3 sequence is CASSLEQGLQETQYF. The CDR3 DNA follows: TGCGCCAGCAGCTTGGAACAGGGCCTCCAAGAGACCCAGTACTTC. The full variable domain, its missing parts supplied by reference TRBV5-1 and TRBJ2-5, is KAGVTQTPRYLIKTRGQQVTLSCSPISGHRSVSWYQQTPGQGLQFLFEYFSETQRNKGNFPGRFSGRQFSNSRSEMNVSTLELGDSALYLCASSLEQGLQETQYFGPGTRLLVL.

In its sample, this clonotype was seen a few times. The chain joins TRBV4-1 to TRBJ2-3; 8 bases are shared with TRBD2. Trimming at V came to 0 bases and at J to 4 bases, leaving 6 bases not matched to a gene. The CDR3 totals 16 residues. The germline CDR1 and CDR2 sequences are MGHRA and YSYEKL. The CDR3 loop is CASSQETSARADTQYF. The CDR3 bases are TGCGCCAGCAGCCAAGAGACTAGCGCCAGAGCAGATACGCAGTATTTT.

This chain joins TRBV11-2 and TRBJ2-7; D might be TRBD1 (5 bases). Trimming shortened V by 2 bases and J by 7 bases, and 12 bases separated the two germline ends. Germline CDR1 reads SGHAT; CDR2 reads FQNNGV. CDR3 length: 13 residues. CDR3 amino acids: CASSLWIRDEQYF. The DNA for the CDR3 is TGTGCCAGCAGCTTATGGATCAGGGATGAGCAGTACTTC.

Details on this clonotype: Relative to the germline gene, one junction end is altered; a read error may explain this. The chain uses TRBV20-1 and TRBJ2-2; weak D call: TRBD2 (5 bases). CDR3 length equals 14 residues. Germline V gives CDR1 DFQATT, CDR2 SNEGSKA (reference sequence). The CDR3 coding sequence is TGCTGTGCTAGAGGTCTCGGGAACGGCGGGGAGCTGTTTTTT. It yields the protein CCARGLGNGGELFF.

The chain's CDR3 is CASSVTSGGRYNEQFF. In DNA, the CDR3 is TGTGCCAGCAGCGTAACTAGCGGGGGCCGGTACAATGAGCAGTTCTTC. The chain carries TRBV9 and TRBJ2-1; 11 bases fit TRBD2. Germline assignment: CDR1 SGDLS and CDR2 YYNGEE. The CDR3 runs to 16 residues. The V and J ends lost 1 base and 4 bases, in that order; junction bases with no gene match: 4.

The V and J genes are TRBV27 and TRBJ1-6, with D hard to call. Trimming shortened V by 3 bases and J by 9 bases, and 15 bases separated the two germline ends. Looked up from germline, CDR1 is MNHEY and CDR2 is SMNVEV (reference sequence). This CDR3 comprises 15 residues. The CDR3 region has the DNA TGTGCCAGCAGTTTCCAGAGGATGTTGGGTTCACCCCTCCACTTT. It is translated as CASSFQRMLGSPLHF.

This clonotype was seen at least ten times. This chain links TRBV12-3 or TRBV12-4 with TRBJ2-6; TRBD1 might be the D (6 bases). CDR3 length equals 16 residues. V was pared by 5 bases and J by 4 bases, with 15 bases between. The CDR3 DNA sequence: TGTGCCAGCAGTCTCCAGAGGGGGAGAGGGGCCAACGTCCTGACTTTC. The encoded protein is CASSLQRGRGANVLTF.

The table lists this clonotype with a few counts. The chain joins TRBV5-1 to TRBJ2-5, with a possible D match to TRBD1 (6 bases). V lost 2 bases to trimming and J lost 4 bases, with 18 bases between them. The CDR3 totals 16 residues. Germline CDR1 is SGHRS and CDR2 is YFSETQ. The CDR3 DNA is TGCGCCAGCAGCTTTCGGACAGCGTACCCTCGAGAGACCCAGTACTTC. Protein product: CASSFRTAYPRETQYF.

This clonotype has ten or more counts. The V gene is TRBV2, the J gene TRBJ1-5; D unresolved. The CDR3 is 14 residues long. The ends were cut back, 6 bases at V and 0 bases at J, with 9 bases in the middle. Germline lookup yields CDR1 SNHLY and CDR2 FYNNEI. The CDR3 DNA sequence: TGTGCCAGCAGGGAGGATATTAGCAATCAGCCCCAGCATTTT. It is translated as CASREDISNQPQHF.

This clonotype has just a few counts. The rearrangement links TRBV6-1 to TRBJ1-2; tentative D call: TRBD1 (5 bases). This CDR3 comprises 14 residues. CDR1 is MNHNS and CDR2 is SASEGT in the germline V gene. Trimming removed 0 bases from V and 5 bases from J, with 10 bases in between. The CDR3 DNA follows: TGTGCCAGCAGTGAAGCGACAGACCTGTATGGCTACACCTTC. Its protein is CASSEATDLYGYTF.

This clonotype came up a few times. The chain is built from TRBV5-1 and TRBJ1-1; D is unclear. The CDR3 contains 13 residues. Looked up from germline, CDR1 is SGHRS and CDR2 is YFSETQ. V was trimmed by 4 bases and J by 0 bases, leaving 7 bases between them. CDR3 DNA: TGCGCCAGCAGCCCCAGTATGAACACTGAAGCTTTCTTT. Its protein product is CASSPSMNTEAFF.

This clonotype was recorded a few times. The chain is built from TRBV11-2 and TRBJ2-5; 7 positions match TRBD1. The CDR3 is 15 amino acids. Germline loops: CDR1 SGHAT, CDR2 FQNNGV. V shed 5 bases and J 0 bases; nucleotides not matched to a gene: 6. The CDR3 DNA follows: TGTGCCAGCAGCCCCATGACAGGGAACCAAGAGACCCAGTACTTC. As protein: CASSPMTGNQETQYF. The full variable domain, completed using reference TRBV11-2 and TRBJ2-5, is EAGVAQSPRYKIIEKRQSVAFWCNPISGHATLYWYQQILGQGPKLLIQFQNNGVVDDSQLPKDRFSAERLKGVDSTLKIQPAKLEDSAVYLCASSPMTGNQETQYFGPGTRLLVL.

This clonotype was observed many times. J is TRBJ2-3 and V is TRBV7-8; TRBD1 is a possible D gene (6 bases). Between the trimmed V and J ends, which lost 8 bases and 6 bases, there was a span of 9 bases. Germline V lookup: CDR1 SGHVS, CDR2 FQNEAQ. This CDR3 is built from 11 residues. Here the CDR3 DNA reads TGTGCCAGCTCAAGGGGGGATACGCAGTATTTT. Protein: CASSRGDTQYF.